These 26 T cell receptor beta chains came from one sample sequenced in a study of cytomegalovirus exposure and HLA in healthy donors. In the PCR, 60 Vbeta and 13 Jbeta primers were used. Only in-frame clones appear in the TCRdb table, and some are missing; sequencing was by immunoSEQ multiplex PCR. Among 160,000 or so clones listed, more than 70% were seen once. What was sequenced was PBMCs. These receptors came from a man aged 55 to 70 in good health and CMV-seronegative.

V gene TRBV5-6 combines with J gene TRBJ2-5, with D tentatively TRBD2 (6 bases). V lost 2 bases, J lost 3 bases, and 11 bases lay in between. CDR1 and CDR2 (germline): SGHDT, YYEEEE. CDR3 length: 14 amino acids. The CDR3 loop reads CASSFRGTEETQYF. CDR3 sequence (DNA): TGTGCCAGCAGCTTCCGGGGGACCGAAGAGACCCAGTACTTC.

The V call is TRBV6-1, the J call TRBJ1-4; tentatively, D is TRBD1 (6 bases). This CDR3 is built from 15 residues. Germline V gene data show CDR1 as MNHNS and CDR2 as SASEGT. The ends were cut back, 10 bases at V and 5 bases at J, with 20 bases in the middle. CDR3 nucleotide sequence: TGTGCCACCGTCCCCCCCACAGGGTGGAATGAAAAACTGTTTTTT. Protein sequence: CATVPPTGWNEKLFF.

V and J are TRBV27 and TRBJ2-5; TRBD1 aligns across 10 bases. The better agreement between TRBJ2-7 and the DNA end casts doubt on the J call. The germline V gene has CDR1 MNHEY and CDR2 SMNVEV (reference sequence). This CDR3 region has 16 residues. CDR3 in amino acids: CASSSSGTGDAYEQYF. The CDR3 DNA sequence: TGTGCCAGCAGTTCGTCCGGGACAGGGGATGCCTACGAGCAGTACTTC.

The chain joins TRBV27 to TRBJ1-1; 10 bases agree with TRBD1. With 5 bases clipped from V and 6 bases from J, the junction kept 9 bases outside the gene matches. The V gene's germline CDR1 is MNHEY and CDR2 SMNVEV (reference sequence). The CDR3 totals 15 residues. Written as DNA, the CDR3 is TGTGCCAGCAGTCCCCGGGACAGGGGATGGTCTGAAGCTTTCTTT. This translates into CASSPRDRGWSEAFF.

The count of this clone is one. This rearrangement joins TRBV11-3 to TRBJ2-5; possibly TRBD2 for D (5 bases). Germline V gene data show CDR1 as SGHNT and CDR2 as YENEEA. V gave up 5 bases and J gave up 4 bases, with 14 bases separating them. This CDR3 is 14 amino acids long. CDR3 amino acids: CASSPRLDSETQYF. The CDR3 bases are TGTGCCAGCAGCCCCAGGTTGGACTCAGAGACCCAGTACTTC.

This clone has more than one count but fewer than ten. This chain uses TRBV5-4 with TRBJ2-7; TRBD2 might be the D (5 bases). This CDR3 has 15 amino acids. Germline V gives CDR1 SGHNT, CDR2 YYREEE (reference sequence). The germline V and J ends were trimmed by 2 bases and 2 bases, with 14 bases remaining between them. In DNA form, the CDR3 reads TGTGCCAGCAGCTTTCAACCCAGCGGTACCTACGAGCAGTACTTC. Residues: CASSFQPSGTYEQYF.

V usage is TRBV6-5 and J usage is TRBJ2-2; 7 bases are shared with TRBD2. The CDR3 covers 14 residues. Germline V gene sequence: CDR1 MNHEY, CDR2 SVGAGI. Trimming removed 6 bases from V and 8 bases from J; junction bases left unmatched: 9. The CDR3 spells CASSQTWRGGELFF. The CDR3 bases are TGTGCCAGCAGCCAAACATGGCGGGGGGGGGAGCTGTTTTTT.

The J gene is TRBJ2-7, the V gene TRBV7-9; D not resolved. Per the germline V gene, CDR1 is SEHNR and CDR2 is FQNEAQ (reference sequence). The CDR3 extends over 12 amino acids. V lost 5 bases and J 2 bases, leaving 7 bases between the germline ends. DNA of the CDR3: TGTGCCAGCAGCCCCAGTGCCTACGAGCAGTACTTC. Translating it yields CASSPSAYEQYF.

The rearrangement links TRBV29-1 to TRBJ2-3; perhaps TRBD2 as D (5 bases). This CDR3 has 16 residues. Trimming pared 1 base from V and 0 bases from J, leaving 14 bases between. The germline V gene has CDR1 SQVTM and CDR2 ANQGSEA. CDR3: CSVEGGAGGSTDTQYF. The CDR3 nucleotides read TGCAGCGTTGAAGGAGGCGCGGGCGGGAGCACAGATACGCAGTATTTT.

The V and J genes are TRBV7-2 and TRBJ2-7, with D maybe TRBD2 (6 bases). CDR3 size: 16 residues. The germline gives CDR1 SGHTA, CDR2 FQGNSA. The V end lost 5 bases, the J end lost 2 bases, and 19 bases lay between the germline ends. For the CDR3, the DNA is TGTGCCAGCAGCCACTCTGGGTTAGGGAGGACCTACGAGCAGTACTTC. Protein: CASSHSGLGRTYEQYF.

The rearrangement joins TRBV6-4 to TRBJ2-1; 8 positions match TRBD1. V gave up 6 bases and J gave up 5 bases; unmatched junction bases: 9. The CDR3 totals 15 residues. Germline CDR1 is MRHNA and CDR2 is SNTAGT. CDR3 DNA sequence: TGTGCCAGCAGCCCAGACAGGGGTGGGGACAATGAGCAGTTCTTC. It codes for CASSPDRGGDNEQFF.

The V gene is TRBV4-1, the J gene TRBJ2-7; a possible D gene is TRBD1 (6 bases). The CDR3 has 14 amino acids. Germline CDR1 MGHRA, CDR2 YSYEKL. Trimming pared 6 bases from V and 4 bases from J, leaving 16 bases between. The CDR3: CASSRQVAPYEQYF. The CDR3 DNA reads TGCGCCAGCAGTAGACAGGTTGCCCCGTACGAGCAGTACTTC.

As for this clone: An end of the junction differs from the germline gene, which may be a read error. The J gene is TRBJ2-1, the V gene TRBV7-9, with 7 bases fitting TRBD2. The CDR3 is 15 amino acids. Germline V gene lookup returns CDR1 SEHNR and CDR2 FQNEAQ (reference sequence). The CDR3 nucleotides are TGTTCCAGCAGCCGCCGGGACTACCCCTACAATGAGCAGTTCTTC. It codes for CSSSRRDYPYNEQFF.

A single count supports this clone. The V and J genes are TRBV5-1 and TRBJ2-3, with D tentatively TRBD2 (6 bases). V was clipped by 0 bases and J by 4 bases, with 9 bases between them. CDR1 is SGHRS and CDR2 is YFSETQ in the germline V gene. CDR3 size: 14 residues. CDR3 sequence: CASSLDPGADTQYF. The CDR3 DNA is TGCGCCAGCAGCTTGGATCCGGGGGCAGATACGCAGTATTTT.

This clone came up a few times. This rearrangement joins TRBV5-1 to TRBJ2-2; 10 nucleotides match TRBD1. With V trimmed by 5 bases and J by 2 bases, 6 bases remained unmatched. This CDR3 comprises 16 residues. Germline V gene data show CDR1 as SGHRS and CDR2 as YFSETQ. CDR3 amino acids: CASRAGTGVNTGELFF. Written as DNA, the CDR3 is TGCGCCAGCAGGGCCGGGACAGGGGTAAACACCGGGGAGCTGTTTTTT.

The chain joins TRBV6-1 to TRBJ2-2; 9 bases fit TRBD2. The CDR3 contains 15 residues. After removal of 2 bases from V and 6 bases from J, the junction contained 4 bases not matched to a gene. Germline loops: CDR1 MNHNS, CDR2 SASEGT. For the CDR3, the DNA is TGTGCCAGCAGTGAATTGGGACTAGCCTCCGGGGAGCTGTTTTTT. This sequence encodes CASSELGLASGELFF.

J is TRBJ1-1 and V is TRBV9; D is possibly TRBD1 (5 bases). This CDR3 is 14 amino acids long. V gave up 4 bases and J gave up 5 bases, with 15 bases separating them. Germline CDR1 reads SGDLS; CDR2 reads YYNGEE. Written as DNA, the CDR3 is TGTGCCAGCAGCCCGGCGGGGGGGTATACTGAAGCTTTCTTT. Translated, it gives CASSPAGGYTEAFF. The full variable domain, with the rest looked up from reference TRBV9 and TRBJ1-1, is DSGVTQTPKHLITATGQRVTLRCSPRSGDLSVYWYQQSLDQGLQFLIQYYNGEERAKGNILERFSAQQFPDLHSELNLSSLELGDSALYFCASSPAGGYTEAFFGQGTRLTVV.

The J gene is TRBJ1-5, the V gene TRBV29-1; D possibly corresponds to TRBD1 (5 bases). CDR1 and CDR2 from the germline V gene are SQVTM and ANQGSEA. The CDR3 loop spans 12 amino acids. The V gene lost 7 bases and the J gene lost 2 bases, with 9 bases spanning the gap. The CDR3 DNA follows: TGCAGCGGGGGGGACGGCAATCAGCCCCAGCATTTT. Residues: CSGGDGNQPQHF. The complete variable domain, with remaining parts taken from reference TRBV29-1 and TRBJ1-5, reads SAVISQKPSRDICQRGTSLTIQCQVDSQVTMMFWYRQQPGQSLTLIATANQGSEATYESGFVIDKFPISRPNLTFSTLTVSNMSPEDSSIYLCSGGDGNQPQHFGDGTRLSIL.

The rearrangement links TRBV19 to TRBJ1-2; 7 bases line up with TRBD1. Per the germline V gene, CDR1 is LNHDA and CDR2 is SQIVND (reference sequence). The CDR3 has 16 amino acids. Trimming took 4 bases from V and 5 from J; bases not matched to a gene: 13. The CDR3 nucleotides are TGTGCCAGTAGTAAAAGGGACAGACATCAATTATATGGCTACACCTTC. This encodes CASSKRDRHQLYGYTF.

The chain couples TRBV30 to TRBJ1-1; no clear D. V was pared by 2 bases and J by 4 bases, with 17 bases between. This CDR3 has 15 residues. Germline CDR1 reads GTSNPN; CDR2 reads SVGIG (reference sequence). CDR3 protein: CAWSPPGQGRTEAFF. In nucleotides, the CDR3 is TGTGCCTGGAGTCCGCCAGGTCAAGGCCGCACTGAAGCTTTCTTT. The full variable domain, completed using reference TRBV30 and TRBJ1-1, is SQTIHQWPATLVQPVGSPLSLECTVEGTSNPNLYWYRQAAGRGLQLLFYSVGIGQISSEVPQNLSASRPQDRQFILSSKKLLLSDSGFYLCAWSPPGQGRTEAFFGQGTRLTVV.

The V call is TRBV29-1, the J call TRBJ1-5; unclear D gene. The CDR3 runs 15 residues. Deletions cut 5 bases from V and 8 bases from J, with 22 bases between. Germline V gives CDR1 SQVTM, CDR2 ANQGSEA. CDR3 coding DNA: TGCAGCGTTAAGCGGTCAGGTGAGGTCGGTGAGCCCCAGCATTTT. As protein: CSVKRSGEVGEPQHF.

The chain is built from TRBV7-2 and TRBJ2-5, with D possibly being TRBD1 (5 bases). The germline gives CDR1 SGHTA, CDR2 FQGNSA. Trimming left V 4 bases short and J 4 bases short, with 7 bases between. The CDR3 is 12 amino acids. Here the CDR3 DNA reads TGTGCCAGCAGCTCCCAGGGAGAGACCCAGTACTTC. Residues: CASSSQGETQYF.

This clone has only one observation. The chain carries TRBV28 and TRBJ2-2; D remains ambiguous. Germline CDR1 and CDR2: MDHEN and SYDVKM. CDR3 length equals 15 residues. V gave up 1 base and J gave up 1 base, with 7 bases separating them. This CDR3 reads CASSLFAGNTGELFF. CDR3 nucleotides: TGTGCCAGCAGTTTATTCGCAGGGAACACCGGGGAGCTGTTTTTT.

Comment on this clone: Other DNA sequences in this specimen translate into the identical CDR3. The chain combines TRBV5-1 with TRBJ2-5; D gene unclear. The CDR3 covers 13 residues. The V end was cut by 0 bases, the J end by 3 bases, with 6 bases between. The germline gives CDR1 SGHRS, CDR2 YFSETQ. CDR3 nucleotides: TGCGCCAGCAGCTTGGCAGGAAAAGAGACCCAGTACTTC. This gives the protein CASSLAGKETQYF.

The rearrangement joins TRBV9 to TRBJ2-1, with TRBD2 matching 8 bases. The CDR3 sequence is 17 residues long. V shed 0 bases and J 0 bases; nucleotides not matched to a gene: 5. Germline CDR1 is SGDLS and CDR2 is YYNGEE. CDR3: CASSVDGGGYSYNEQFF. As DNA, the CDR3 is TGTGCCAGCAGCGTAGACGGCGGGGGGTACTCCTACAATGAGCAGTTCTTC.

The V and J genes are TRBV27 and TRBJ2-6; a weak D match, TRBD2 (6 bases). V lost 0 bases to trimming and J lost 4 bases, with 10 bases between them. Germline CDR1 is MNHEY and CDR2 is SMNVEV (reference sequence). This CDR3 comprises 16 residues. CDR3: CASSLSGGAGANVLTF. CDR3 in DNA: TGTGCCAGCAGTTTATCAGGAGGGGCCGGGGCCAACGTCCTGACTTTC.